This T cell receptor beta chain was sequenced for a study of T-cell memory formation after mild COVID-19 (dated by TCRdb to about 2021). About the investigation overall: Most TCR sequence clusters were specific to one of the two donors. In a couple of donors, T-cell clones that expanded and contracted after mild COVID-19 were followed by sequencing TCRalpha and TCRbeta repertoires longitudinally. Two young, previously healthy adult volunteers, one female and one male, were included in the cohort. Broader findings and caveats from the paper: Balanced CD4/CD8 phenotypes were observed for clones contracting from day 15 to 85, whereas a bias towards CD4+ was observed for a second wave of clones expanding from day 15 to 37. Only a couple of mild cases were covered by the study, and larger cohorts that include severe cases with pre-infection samples were considered necessary. Some responding clones were detected in pre-infection memory, which suggested that pre-existing cross-reactive memory T cells had joined the SARS-CoV-2 response. SARS-CoV-2 specificity was not confirmed for the second-wave clones peaking on day 37. Contracting CD4+ clones were found mainly in CM and EM memory subsets, while CD8+ clones were enriched in EMRA.

The reads were generated on an Illumina NovaSeq 6000. TCRalpha and TCRbeta cDNA libraries were built by 5'RACE with constant-segment primers, adding sample barcodes and unique molecular identifiers. RNA was extracted from every sample with Trizol reagent. Library amplification was performed in two PCR steps, and a second sample barcode and Illumina TruSeq adapters were introduced in the second step. Libraries were sequenced on an Illumina NovaSeq with 2 x 150 bp paired-end reads. The authors' pipeline ran thus. Demultiplexing of reads and collapsing into UMI-guided consensus sequences were performed with migec v1.2.7. Using mixcr v2.1.11, the UMI consensuses were aligned to TRA and TRB V and J templates and assembled into clonotypes. Clonotypes were classified as expanded or contracted when called significant by both edgeR and NoisET, with noise models trained on biological replicates. For edgeR calls, the thresholds were a false discovery rate-adjusted p below 0.01 and a log2 fold-change of 1. As an exploratory analysis of dynamics, max-normalized trajectories of the 1000 most abundant clonotypes were examined with PCA combined with hierarchical clustering. The CD4 or CD8 phenotype of responding clones was assigned using the separately sequenced CD4+ and CD8+ repertoires. TCRdb passed the public sequencing reads through fastp at Q25 and MiXCR, retaining productive beta sequences. Here each entry gathers all rows of one CDR3 protein and keeps the most common genes and DNA. The V and J calls, along with clone size, are taken from TCRdb and not from the paper's own processing. In this sample the table shows 200,000 or so distinct CDR3 sequences, more than 8% of which occur a single time. The ten largest clones represent around 3.3% of the sample.

Ficoll-Paque density gradient centrifugation was used to isolate PBMCs. This clonotype appeared many times. Its antigen remains unidentified. Per-base qualities were not stored, and no clone one base away is much larger. The germline V gene (reference sequence) specifies MNHNY as CDR1 and SVGAGI as CDR2. Reading from cysteine to phenylalanine, the CDR3 counts 15 amino acids. Just the 45-base CDR3 DNA is kept, in frame starting at base 1. V is pared back by 6 bases and J by 6 bases, with 18 bases lying between the germline termini. Rearrangement joined TRBV6-6 to TRBJ1-5, with a weak D call of TRBD1 (5 bases match). The sample taken for sequencing was PBMCs or a T cell subset sorted from them (not recorded which). This receptor was obtained from a man between 18 and 29 years old who had mild COVID-19 (a few samples of this study predate the infection). The sample titles of this study are shuffled in the database, so cell type and time point are left out; the donor was told from shared clones. This receptor carries the CDR3 CASRAPGRFGQPQHF. The DNA sequence is given as TGTGCCAGCAGAGCCCCAGGGAGGTTCGGTCAGCCCCAGCATTTT.